This TCR beta chain appears in the sequencing data of a study of technical replicates of blood from a handful of donors. Clones were sequenced by immunoSEQ multiplex PCR, and TCRdb holds only the in-frame ones, with some missing. The sample lists tens of thousands of clones, 80% to 95% occurring once. Germline V CDR1 and CDR2: SEHNR, FQNEAQ (reference sequence). This CDR3 comprises 13 residues. V was trimmed by 3 bases and J by 6 bases, leaving 9 bases between them. The chain recombines TRBV7-9 with TRBJ2-1, with D perhaps matching TRBD2 (5 bases). The clonotype was recovered from a human donor in good health. Material for sequencing was T cells isolated from PBMCs. This chain's CDR3 is CASSLASGNEQFF. The CDR3 DNA sequence: TGTGCCAGCAGCTTGGCGAGCGGCAATGAGCAGTTCTTC.